The rows below give T cell receptor beta chains drawn from one sample of a study of blood T cell repertoires in COVID-19. The assay was immunoSEQ multiplex PCR, and TCRdb's table has in-frame clones only and misses some. The sample includes around 100,000 clones, about 85% of them seen just once. Input material: peripheral blood. The source is a man aged 50-59 years with active or convalescent COVID-19. Each CDR3 is given with its conserved first and last residue. The order of the fields is CDR3 protein, CDR3 DNA, V gene, clone size, D gene, J gene. A D gene is named only where the DNA matches it firmly. The size field is filled for only some rows; it gives once, few, many or a size class.

CASSTRTGPYNEQFF TGTGCCAGCAGTACCCGGACAGGGCCATACAATGAGCAGTTCTTC TRBV6-5 . TRBD1 TRBJ2-1
CSALYTDTQYF TGCAGTGCCCTTTATACAGATACGCAGTATTTT TRBV20-1 . . TRBJ2-3
CASSPGATGNTIYF TGTGCCAGCTCACCAGGGGCGACTGGAAACACCATATATTTT TRBV18 few . TRBJ1-3
CASSLAYSNTGELFF TGTGCCAGCAGCTTAGCCTACAGTAACACCGGGGAGCTGTTTTTT TRBV7-6 . . TRBJ2-2
CSVERTGSSYEQYF TGCAGCGTTGAGCGGACAGGGAGCTCCTACGAGCAGTACTTC TRBV29-1 few TRBD1 TRBJ2-7
CASSDPDTDTDTQYF TGTGCCAGCAGTGATCCGGACACAGACACAGATACGCAGTATTTT TRBV25-1 . . TRBJ2-3
CASSRTGTSGNTIYF TGTGCCAGCAGCCGGACAGGGACTTCTGGAAACACCATATATTTT TRBV6-5 . TRBD1 TRBJ1-3
CASSLRQSQETQYF TGTGCCAGCAGCCTCCGACAAAGCCAAGAGACCCAGTACTTC TRBV7-9 few . TRBJ2-5
CASIHGTVGYF TGTGCCAGCATTCACGGGACAGTCGGTTACTTC TRBV27 . TRBD1 TRBJ1-2
CASSTWDRTSTDTQYF TGTGCCAGCAGCACGTGGGACAGGACTAGCACAGATACGCAGTATTTT TRBV21-1 . . TRBJ2-3
CASSQDGGKLFF TGTGCCAGCAGCCAAGATGGGGGGAAACTGTTTTTT TRBV3-1/TRBV3-2 . . TRBJ1-4
CASSPTGIETQYF TGTGCCAGCAGCCCGACAGGGATCGAGACCCAGTACTTC TRBV25-1 . TRBD1 TRBJ2-5
CAWSRSWNTEAFF TGTGCCTGGAGTCGGAGCTGGAACACTGAAGCTTTCTTT TRBV30 . . TRBJ1-1
CASSPGTGIYEQYF TGTGCCAGCTCACCCGGGACAGGGATCTACGAGCAGTACTTC TRBV18 . TRBD1 TRBJ2-7
CASSLQGPEGYTF TGTGCCAGCAGCTTACAGGGACCTGAGGGCTACACCTTC TRBV5-5 . . TRBJ1-2
CASIRNTEAFF TGTGCCAGCATCCGGAACACTGAAGCTTTCTTT TRBV6-6 . . TRBJ1-1
CASSLVGTGSEQYF TGTGCCAGCAGCTTAGTCGGGACAGGGAGCGAGCAGTACTTC TRBV7-9 medium-sized TRBD1 TRBJ2-7